This T cell receptor beta chain was retrieved from a study of blood T cells in healthy people across ages. Study-wide points: Naive CD4+ cells and diversity were both higher in long-lived donors than in aged donors. Age advanced and TCR beta diversity per million T cells fell, roughly linearly. The study lacked donor CMV status, which possibly confounded expanded clonotype changes.

A second PCR, run for about 6 to 11 cycles, used a sample-barcoded 5' primer plus a J-beta primer mix. One entry per CDR3 protein, called by TCRdb with MiXCR from the 5' RACE reads. The sample contains over 1,200,000 distinct CDR3 sequences, around 55% of which appear only once. Total RNA, at least 5 micrograms per sample, was extracted from PBMCs. Note on this clonotype: What it binds is unknown.

Germline V gene sequence: CDR1 SGHRS, CDR2 YFSETQ. The CDR3 has 16 amino acids. This chain connects TRBV5-1 to TRBJ2-7; D is possibly TRBD2 (6 bases). The J call is in doubt because the DNA end fits TRBJ2-5 better. The material sequenced was blood. The sequence derives from a man between 18 and 35 years old in good health. The CDR3: CASSLVPSAVRETQYF. In DNA form, the CDR3 reads TGCGCCAGCAGCTTGGTTCCTAGCGCTGTAAGGGAGACCCAGTACTTC.